This T cell receptor beta chain was found in a study of T cells after yellow fever vaccination. Study findings and constraints: Contamination of FACS-sorted repertoires by abundant clonotypes from the bulk population could occur. Subsequent booster samples again held most clones from primary vaccination (around 96% CD4, about 86% CD8).

This clonotype came up a few times. Its antigen remains unknown. Trimming removed 5 bases from V and 2 bases from J; junction bases left unmatched: 9. CDR1 and CDR2 from the germline V gene are SGHVS and FNYEAQ. The CDR3 consists of 16 residues. Via MiXCR, TCRdb re-called the 5' RACE reads, giving one row per CDR3 protein. This table has 200,000 to 300,000 distinct CDR3 sequences, roughly 3.7% appearing once. The chain carries TRBV7-6 and TRBJ2-1; 7 bases are a match to TRBD2. The sequence was obtained from a man younger than 35 who received the YFV17D yellow fever vaccine. The sequencing here drew on PBMCs, taken 15 days after the yellow fever booster vaccination. The CDR3 nucleotides read TGTGCCAGCAGCCCGACCCTAGCGGCTACCTACAATGAGCAGTTCTTC. This translates into CASSPTLAATYNEQFF.